This record concerns one TCR beta chain sequence. This sample was taken from a study of blood T cell repertoires in COVID-19. Study-wide background: PBMCs, B-cell-depleted T cells, or T cells provided the cDNA or gDNA that made up the material.

Germline CDR1 is SGHDT and CDR2 is YYEEEE. The CDR3 runs 14 residues. V dropped 0 bases and J dropped 6 bases, with 9 bases sitting between them. Assay: immunoSEQ multiplex PCR; the TCRdb copy retains only in-frame clones and omits some. In the table there are 200,000 to 300,000 clones, roughly 88% of which are singletons. V is TRBV5-6 and J is TRBJ2-2; D not certain. This clonotype was obtained from a woman aged 40 to 50 who had been exposed to COVID-19. The specimen was PBMCs or T cells enriched from blood (not recorded which). CDR3 DNA: TGTGCCAGCAGCTTGGTTAGTCGGGCCGGGGAGCTGTTTTTT. Protein: CASSLVSRAGELFF.